What follows is one T cell receptor (beta chain) and its context. Measured with immunoSEQ multiplex PCR; TCRdb has only the in-frame clones, and not every one. This repertoire shows 25,000 to 30,000 clones, around 89% found once; its top ten account for 9.8%. The entry originates in a study of preoperative IRX-2 immunotherapy in early breast cancer. Regarding treatment: preoperative locoregional IRX-2 cytokine immunotherapy. This phase Ib study tested locoregional IRX-2 cytokine immunotherapy given before surgery. Sample collection was performed from a patient treated with IRX-2 immunotherapy. This clonotype originated in a human donor with breast cancer.

CDR3 residues: CASSQVRGRVDNEQFF. The DNA for the CDR3 is TGTGCCAGCAGCCAAGTAAGAGGGAGGGTCGACAATGAGCAGTTCTTC. The J gene is TRBJ2-1, the V gene TRBV4-2; 7 bases are a match to TRBD2. The CDR3 covers 16 residues. CDR1 is LGHNA, CDR2 YNFKEQ, per germline. The V gene end was trimmed by 1 base and the J gene end by 5 bases; junction bases not matched to a gene: 8.